This is a list of T cell receptor beta chains from one sample in a study of CD8+CD57+ T cells in acquired aplastic anemia. MiXCR, run by TCRdb on the reads, gives a single entry per CDR3 protein. Found here are hundreds of thousands of distinct CDR3 sequences, roughly 64% of them singletons; the top ten hold more than 3.5%. The sample taken for sequencing was sorted CD4+, CD8+, or CD8+CD57+ T cells (not recorded which) from PBMCs. The receptors originated from a human donor in good health, serving as a control. Both conserved end residues are part of each CDR3. Each record gives: V gene, J gene, D gene, clone size, CDR3 protein, CDR3 DNA. The D gene is left open where the match is weak. Clone size is stated in some rows and not others, as once, few, many or a class when expanded.

TRBV4-3	TRBJ1-6	-	few	CASRERQYNSPLHF	TGCGCCAGCAGGGAACGACAGTATAATTCACCCCTCCACTTT
TRBV10-1	TRBJ2-7	-	-	CASRLRGTSEQYF	TGCGCCAGCAGACTCAGGGGCACTAGTGAGCAGTACTTC
TRBV7-2	TRBJ1-1	-	-	CASSLKGLKTEAFF	TGTGCCAGCAGCTTGAAGGGCTTGAAGACTGAAGCGTTCTTT
TRBV7-9	TRBJ1-1	-	many	CASSPRGGSNTEAFF	TGTGCCAGCAGTCCAAGAGGGGGATCGAACACTGAAGCTTTCTTT
TRBV5-1	TRBJ2-7	TRBD1	-	CATSGTGGADEQYF	TGCGCCACCAGCGGGACAGGGGGCGCTGACGAGCAGTACTTC
TRBV25-1	TRBJ1-4	TRBD1	few	CASSEDLVGDGYTGGREKLFF	TGTGCCAGCAGTGAAGACCTGGTAGGGGATGGCTACACAGGGGGTAGAGAAAAACTGTTTTTT
TRBV7-2	TRBJ1-5	-	-	CPNSLDWGDQPQHF	TGTCCCAACAGCCTAGATTGGGGGGATCAGCCCCAGCATTTT
TRBV19	TRBJ1-5	-	-	CASSIGLAGGRTQHF	TGTGCCAGTAGCATAGGACTAGCGGGAGGGCGGACCCAGCATTTT
TRBV4-1	TRBJ1-5	TRBD1	-	CASSQSRQGLYQPQHF	TGCGCCAGCAGCCAATCCAGACAGGGGCTATATCAGCCCCAGCATTTT
TRBV20-1	TRBJ2-1	-	many	CSASVPGLHNEQFF	TGCAGTGCTAGCGTCCCGGGACTTCACAATGAGCAGTTCTTC
TRBV7-9	TRBJ2-4	-	-	CASSLGGGGADIQYF	TGTGCCAGCAGCTTAGGTGGAGGGGGCGCGGACATTCAGTACTTC
TRBV15	TRBJ1-5	-	-	CASSPNSMPKQF	TGTGCCAGCAGCCCAAACAGTATGCCCAAGCAGTTT
TRBV19	TRBJ2-6	TRBD1	once	CASTPPGQGAEAF	TGTGCCAGTACCCCGCCGGGACAGGGAGCTGAAGCTTTC
TRBV7-9	TRBJ1-5	-	many	CASSLVGQGGNQPQHF	TGTGCCAGCAGCTTAGTTGGTCAGGGAGGCAATCAGCCCCAGCATTTT
TRBV11-2	TRBJ1-6	-	-	CASSRSGGGSPLHF	TGTGCCAGCAGCCGCAGTGGTGGGGGTTCACCCCTCCACTTT
TRBV6-2/TRBV6-3	TRBJ2-7	-	-	CASTPTGTAFYEQYF	TGTGCCAGCACCCCTACCGGGACTGCCTTCTACGAGCAGTACTTC
TRBV12-3/TRBV12-4	TRBJ2-1	TRBD1	-	CASRGRQGALEQFF	TGTGCCAGCAGGGGGAGACAGGGAGCCCTGGAGCAGTTCTTC
TRBV12-3/TRBV12-4	TRBJ2-7	-	-	CANHDQASLYEQYF	TGTGCCAACCATGACCAGGCATCTCTCTACGAGCAGTACTTC
TRBV7-2	TRBJ1-1	-	-	CASSLNGAGGGESTEAFF	TGTGCCAGCAGCTTAAATGGAGCGGGGGGGGGCGAGAGCACTGAAGCTTTCTTT
TRBV20-1	TRBJ2-3	-	-	CSACVGRPHTDTQYF	TGCAGTGCTTGCGTCGGAAGACCCCACACAGATACGCAGTATTTT
TRBV19	TRBJ1-4	TRBD1	-	CASRRMGKTGGNEKLFF	TGTGCCAGTAGAAGAATGGGAAAGACAGGGGGTAATGAAAAACTGTTTTTT
TRBV12-3/TRBV12-4	TRBJ1-1	-	many	CASSLHQNTEAFF	TGTGCCAGCAGCCTCCACCAGAACACTGAAGCTTTCTTT
TRBV6-5	TRBJ1-6	TRBD1	once	CASRRQGLRGNSPLHF	TGTGCCAGCAGGCGACAGGGCCTCCGGGGCAATTCACCCCTCCACTTT
TRBV20-1	TRBJ1-2	-	-	CSALGGNQYGHTF	TGCAGTGCCCTGGGAGGGAATCAGTATGGCCACACCTTC
TRBV9	TRBJ2-7	-	-	CASSSSRGATEAYF	TGTGCCAGCAGTTCATCTCGCGGGGCCACTGAAGCGTACTTC
TRBV7-8	TRBJ1-1	-	-	CASSLGTGSGETHF	TGTGCCAGCAGCTTAGGGACGGGGAGCGGGGAAACCCACTTT
TRBV15	TRBJ1-3	-	many	CATSRRGSGNTIYF	TGTGCCACCAGCAGACGAGGATCTGGAAACACCATATATTTT
TRBV20-1	TRBJ1-2	TRBD1	many	CSATPQGQGGGGYTF	TGCAGTGCTACTCCCCAGGGACAGGGAGGGGGTGGCTACACCTTC
TRBV7-2	TRBJ2-3	-	-	CASSLGTTDTQYF	TGTGCCAGCAGCTTAGGCACGACAGATACGCAGTATTTT
TRBV25-1	TRBJ1-6	TRBD1	-	CASSDQTGANSPLHF	TGTGCCAGCAGTGATCAGACAGGGGCTAATTCACCCCTCCACTTT
TRBV7-8	TRBJ1-6	TRBD1	-	CASSVEERTGLTF	TGTGCCAGCAGCGTAGAAGAGAGGACAGGCCTCACCTTC
TRBV11-1	TRBJ2-7	TRBD1	once	CASSLAEGQVYEQYF	TGTGCCAGCAGCTTGGCCGAGGGACAGGTCTACGAGCAGTACTTC
TRBV6-5	TRBJ2-2	TRBD1	-	CASSYSRYRGEYTGELFF	TGTGCCAGCAGTTACTCTCGCTACAGGGGGGAATACACCGGGGAGCTGTTTTTT
TRBV2	TRBJ2-7	-	-	CASSHDSYEQYF	TGTGCCAGCAGTCACGATTCCTACGAGCAGTACTTC
TRBV6-1	TRBJ1-2	-	many	CASSDSYYGYTF	TGTGCCAGCAGCGATAGCTACTATGGCTACACCTTC
TRBV14	TRBJ1-1	-	many	CASSQQVNTEAFF	TGTGCCAGCAGCCAGCAAGTGAACACTGAAGCTTTCTTT
TRBV6-2/TRBV6-3	TRBJ1-6	TRBD1	many	CASSYAPGTVYNSPLHF	TGTGCCAGCAGTTACGCGCCCGGGACAGTCTATAATTCACCCCTCCACTTT
TRBV19	TRBJ2-7	-	-	CASSTLPSSYEQYF	TGTGCCAGTAGTACGCTTCCCAGCTCCTACGAGCAGTACTTC
TRBV7-3	TRBJ1-4	-	-	CASSGLAGDFQLFF	TGTGCCAGCAGCGGTTTAGCAGGGGACTTTCAACTGTTTTTT
TRBV15	TRBJ1-4	-	-	CATSRDYQVLPTNEKLFF	TGTGCCACCAGCAGAGATTACCAGGTTCTTCCAACTAATGAAAAACTGTTTTTT
TRBV7-2	TRBJ2-1	-	-	CDSSFYICSAGETSWDGNEQFF	-
TRBV2	TRBJ2-5	-	once	CASSPLGPETREETQYF	TGTGCCAGCAGCCCCCTAGGGCCTGAAACGCGGGAAGAGACCCAGTACTTC
TRBV5-6	TRBJ2-5	-	-	CASSLEGVPTETQYF	TGTGCCAGCAGCTTGGAAGGGGTCCCGACGGAGACCCAGTACTTC
TRBV2	TRBJ2-1	TRBD2	-	CASGPGVAGDLFF	TGTGCCAGCGGGCCGGGGGTAGCGGGGGATTTGTTCTTC
TRBV7-8	TRBJ2-1	-	-	CASSFEQTYNKEHFF	TGTGCCAGCAGCTTCGAACAGACCTATAATAAAGAGCACTTCTTC
TRBV7-2	TRBJ2-3	TRBD2	-	CASRFSGGLGTAPQYF	TGTGCCAGCAGATTTAGCGGGGGGTTGGGTACAGCTCCGCAGTATTTT
TRBV5-4	TRBJ1-1	TRBD1	-	CASSQVKGAGTEAFF	TGTGCCAGCAGCCAAGTTAAGGGGGCAGGTACTGAAGCTTTCTTT
TRBV30	TRBJ2-3	-	many	CAWSVGGPYTDTQYF	TGTGCCTGGAGTGTTGGAGGACCGTACACAGATACGCAGTATTTT
TRBV4-1	TRBJ1-5	-	many	CASSQEGDSQNQPQHF	TGCGCCAGCAGCCAAGAAGGTGACAGCCAAAATCAGCCCCAGCATTTT
TRBV7-6	TRBJ2-3	-	many	CASSLAALTDTQYF	TGTGCCAGCAGCTTAGCGGCCCTCACAGATACGCAGTATTTT
TRBV7-2	TRBJ1-5	-	many	CASSLGRVGNQPQHF	TGTGCCAGCAGCTTAGGGAGGGTGGGAAATCAGCCCCAGCATTTT
TRBV14	TRBJ1-1	-	once	CASPTGSKGSGAIF	TGTGCCAGCCCGACAGGATCTAAAGGCTCTGGGGCCATCTTT
TRBV19	TRBJ1-5	-	many	CASTIAGHNSNQPQHF	TGTGCCAGTACCATAGCGGGACACAATAGCAATCAGCCCCAGCATTTT
TRBV5-1	TRBJ1-2	TRBD1	-	CASSLGGQGSEGYTF	TGCGCCAGCAGCTTGGGGGGACAGGGGTCGGAAGGCTACACCTTC